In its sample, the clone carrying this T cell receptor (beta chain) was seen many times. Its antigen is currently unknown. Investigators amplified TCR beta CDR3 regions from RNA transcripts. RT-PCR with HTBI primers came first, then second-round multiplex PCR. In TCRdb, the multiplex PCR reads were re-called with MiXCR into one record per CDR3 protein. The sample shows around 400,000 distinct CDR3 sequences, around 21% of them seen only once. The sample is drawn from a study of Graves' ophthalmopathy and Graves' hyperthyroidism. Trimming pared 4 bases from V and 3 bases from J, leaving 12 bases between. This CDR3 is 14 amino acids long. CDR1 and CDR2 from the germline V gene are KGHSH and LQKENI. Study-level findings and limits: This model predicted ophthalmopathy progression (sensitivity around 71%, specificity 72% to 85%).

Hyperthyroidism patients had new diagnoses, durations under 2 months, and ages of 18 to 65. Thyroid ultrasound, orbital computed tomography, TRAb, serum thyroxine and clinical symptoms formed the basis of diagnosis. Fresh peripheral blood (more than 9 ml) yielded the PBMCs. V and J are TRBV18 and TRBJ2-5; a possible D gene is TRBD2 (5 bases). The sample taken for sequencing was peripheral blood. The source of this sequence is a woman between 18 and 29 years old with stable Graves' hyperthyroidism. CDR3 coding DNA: TGTGCCAGCTCACTCCGGACTGCAGAAGAGACCCAGTACTTC. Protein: CASSLRTAEETQYF. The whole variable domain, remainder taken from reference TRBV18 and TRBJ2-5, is NAGVMQNPRHLVRRRGQEARLRCSPMKGHSHVYWYRQLPEEGLKFMVYLQKENIIDESGMPKERFSAEFPKEGPSILRIQQVVRGDSAAYFCASSLRTAEETQYFGPGTRLLVL.